The entry below gives a single T cell receptor beta chain sequence along with its context. This clonotype was counted between two and nine times. Its target antigen remains unknown. No base qualities exist here, and no much larger clone lies one base off it. V loses 8 bases at its end and J loses 2 bases; junction bases beyond the gene matches: 7. Including cysteine and phenylalanine, the CDR3 has 15 amino acids. The only DNA kept is the CDR3, 45 bases in frame from the first base. PBMCs were isolated by Ficoll-Paque density gradient centrifugation. This sample was taken from a study of T-cell memory formation after mild COVID-19 (dated by TCRdb to about 2021). Broadly, across the study: TCR sequence clusters from the two donors were largely donor specific. Longitudinal TCRalpha and TCRbeta repertoire sequencing tracked T-cell clones expanding and contracting after mild COVID-19 in two donors. Two young, previously healthy adult volunteers made up the cohort, one male and one female. What the research found in general, with its limitations: Clones contracting from day 15 to 85 had balanced CD4/CD8 phenotypes, while a second wave expanding from day 15 to 37 was biased towards CD4+. Some responding clones were found in pre-infection memory, which suggests that pre-existing cross-reactive memory T cells took part in the SARS-CoV-2 response. Only a couple of mild cases were covered by the study, and larger cohorts that include severe cases with pre-infection samples were considered necessary. SARS-CoV-2 specificity of the second-wave clones peaking on day 37 was not confirmed. Contracting CD4+ clones turned up mainly in the CM and EM memory subsets, whereas EMRA was where CD8+ clones were enriched.

The data were produced on an Illumina NovaSeq 6000. TCRalpha and TCRbeta cDNA libraries were built by 5'RACE with constant-segment primers, adding sample barcodes and unique molecular identifiers. RNA was extracted from every sample with Trizol reagent. Amplification of the libraries took two PCR steps, and the second step added a second sample barcode plus Illumina TruSeq adapters. The libraries were sequenced on an Illumina NovaSeq using 2 x 150 bp paired-end reads. For the original study's pipeline: Demultiplexing of reads and collapsing into UMI-guided consensus sequences were performed with migec v1.2.7. Using mixcr v2.1.11, the UMI consensuses were aligned to TRA and TRB V and J templates and assembled into clonotypes. A clonotype was counted as expanded or contracted only when both edgeR and NoisET called the clonotype significant, with the noise models trained on biological replicates. For edgeR calls, the cutoffs were a false discovery rate-adjusted p below 0.01 and a log2 fold-change threshold of 1. As an exploratory analysis of dynamics, max-normalized trajectories of the 1000 most abundant clonotypes were examined with PCA combined with hierarchical clustering. Separately sequenced CD4+ and CD8+ repertoires were used to assign a CD4 or CD8 phenotype to each responding clone. TCRdb trimmed public reads at Q25 via fastp, called clones via MiXCR and kept in-frame beta chains. Rows with one shared CDR3 protein collapse into an entry with the most common genes and DNA. TCRdb's processing, not the authors' own work, is the source of the V and J calls. The sample has 90,000 to 120,000 distinct CDR3 sequences on record, approximately 14% of them singletons. The ten largest clones take up 39% of the sample.

The sequencing sample was made of PBMCs or a T cell subset sorted from them (not recorded which). The sequence is built from TRBV12-3 or TRBV12-4 and TRBJ2-1, with 9 bases matching TRBD1. The receptor was derived from a man younger than 35 who had mild COVID-19 (a few samples of this study predate the infection). The sample titles of this study are shuffled in the database, so cell type and time point are left out; the donor was told from shared clones. The CDR3 loop reads CASAHWDRAYNEQFF. The nucleotide sequence reads TGTGCCAGCGCACATTGGGACAGGGCCTACAATGAGCAGTTCTTC.